These T cell receptor beta chains were read from a single sample in a study of tumor and adjacent non-tumor tissue in lung cancer. TCRdb recomputed calls from the multiplex PCR reads with MiXCR, one row per CDR3 protein. The table has about 50,000 distinct CDR3 sequences, 74% seen once. Sequencing used distant non-tumor lung tissue. The receptors shown here come from a woman aged 60-75 years with non-small cell lung cancer. Both conserved end residues are part of each CDR3. Each record gives: CDR3 DNA, CDR3 protein, V gene, D gene, J gene, clone size. A D gene is named only where the DNA matches it firmly. Part of the rows lack a size; the others show once, few, many or a class for expanded clones.

cdr3_nt: TGTGCCAACAGTCGGGATAGCCCTAATGAAGCTTTCTTT
cdr3_aa: CANSRDSPNEAFF
v_call: TRBV6-5
d_call: .
j_call: TRBJ1-1
clone_size: .

cdr3_nt: TGTACCATCAGTACGGGACAGTGGGGAGAGGCCCAGTACTTC
cdr3_aa: CTISTGQWGEAQYF
v_call: TRBV6-1
d_call: TRBD1
j_call: TRBJ2-5
clone_size: .

cdr3_nt: TGTGCCAGCAGTAGCCCACAGGGGGGACTCGCCAAAAACATTCAGTACTTC
cdr3_aa: CASSSPQGGLAKNIQYF
v_call: TRBV28
d_call: TRBD1
j_call: TRBJ2-4
clone_size: medium-sized

cdr3_nt: TGTGGCAGTTCCACTAGCGGGGCCTCCTACGAGCAGTACTTC
cdr3_aa: CGSSTSGASYEQYF
v_call: TRBV12-3/TRBV12-4
d_call: TRBD2
j_call: TRBJ2-7
clone_size: .

cdr3_nt: TGCGCCAGCAGTGAGTGGACAAGGGGCTACACTGATGCTTTCTTT
cdr3_aa: CASSEWTRGYTDAFF
v_call: TRBV10-2
d_call: .
j_call: TRBJ1-1
clone_size: .

cdr3_nt: TGTGCCAGCAGTTCAAGGACTAGCGGGATTTACAATGAGCAGTTCTTC
cdr3_aa: CASSSRTSGIYNEQFF
v_call: TRBV6-2/TRBV6-3
d_call: TRBD2
j_call: TRBJ2-1
clone_size: many

cdr3_nt: TGTACCAGCAGCTCTTTAAGAGTGATAATCGCTGAAGCTTTCTTT
cdr3_aa: CTSSSLRVIIAEAFF
v_call: TRBV5-4
d_call: .
j_call: TRBJ1-1
clone_size: .

cdr3_nt: TGCTGCGTTACGGTGGGGCTTGGCTCCTACAATGAGCAGTTCTTC
cdr3_aa: CCVTVGLGSYNEQFF
v_call: TRBV29-1
d_call: .
j_call: TRBJ2-1
clone_size: .

cdr3_nt: TGCGCCAGTAGAGAAGCCGGACTCTCCTACAATGAGCAGTTCTTC
cdr3_aa: CASREAGLSYNEQFF
v_call: TRBV10-2
d_call: .
j_call: TRBJ2-1
clone_size: .

cdr3_nt: TGTGCCATCAGTGAGCGACGGGGGGTTCTCGATGGCTACACCTTC
cdr3_aa: CAISERRGVLDGYTF
v_call: TRBV10-3
d_call: .
j_call: TRBJ1-2
clone_size: many

cdr3_nt: TGTGCCAGCAGTCTGACAGGGAGTCAAAAGACCCAGCACTTC
cdr3_aa: CASSLTGSQKTQHF
v_call: TRBV6-5
d_call: TRBD1
j_call: TRBJ2-5
clone_size: .

cdr3_nt: TGTGCCAGACCACGCGCGACAGCCTACGAGCAGTACTTC
cdr3_aa: CARPRATAYEQYF
v_call: TRBV6-2/TRBV6-3
d_call: .
j_call: TRBJ2-7
clone_size: medium-sized

cdr3_nt: TGTGTCAGCAAGGGGCCGAGTAACCAAGAGACCCAGTACTTC
cdr3_aa: CVSKGPSNQETQYF
v_call: TRBV11-2
d_call: .
j_call: TRBJ2-5
clone_size: .

cdr3_nt: TGTGCCAGCAGTTCAAATACAAACACTGAAGCTTTCTTT
cdr3_aa: CASSSNTNTEAFF
v_call: TRBV12-3/TRBV12-4
d_call: .
j_call: TRBJ1-1
clone_size: many

cdr3_nt: TGTGCCAGCAGCGCGCGGACAGGGGGCTACGAGCAGTACTTC
cdr3_aa: CASSARTGGYEQYF
v_call: TRBV11-2
d_call: TRBD1
j_call: TRBJ2-7
clone_size: .

cdr3_nt: TGCAGCGCTGGACCTAGCGGGTCTACCCATGAGCAGTACTTC
cdr3_aa: CSAGPSGSTHEQYF
v_call: TRBV29-1
d_call: TRBD2
j_call: TRBJ2-7
clone_size: few

cdr3_nt: TGTGCCTGCGCCGCGACGGGGGGACGGAATCCCTACGAGCAGTACTTC
cdr3_aa: CACAATGGRNPYEQYF
v_call: TRBV6-1
d_call: TRBD2
j_call: TRBJ2-7
clone_size: many

cdr3_nt: TGTGCCAGCAGTCCCGCGGTTTCCTACGATGTGCAGTTCTTC
cdr3_aa: CASSPAVSYDVQFF
v_call: TRBV6-2/TRBV6-3
d_call: .
j_call: TRBJ2-1
clone_size: .

cdr3_nt: TGCGCCAGCAGGATGGGGACAGGCCTCACCGAGGAGCTGTTTTTT
cdr3_aa: CASRMGTGLTEELFF
v_call: TRBV4-3
d_call: TRBD1
j_call: TRBJ2-2
clone_size: .

cdr3_nt: TGTGCCAGCAGTTATGACAGGGAGAGCACAGATACGCAGTATTTT
cdr3_aa: CASSYDRESTDTQYF
v_call: TRBV6-5
d_call: TRBD1
j_call: TRBJ2-3
clone_size: medium-sized

cdr3_nt: TGTGCTAGCAGTTGGAACCTCGGAGGATACGGGCAGTACTTC
cdr3_aa: CASSWNLGGYGQYF
v_call: TRBV11-2
d_call: .
j_call: TRBJ2-7
clone_size: .

cdr3_nt: TGTGCCAGCAGTTACCACACTCCCCGGGATGAAAGTTCCTATGGCTACACCTTC
cdr3_aa: CASSYHTPRDESSYGYTF
v_call: TRBV6-2/TRBV6-3
d_call: .
j_call: TRBJ1-2
clone_size: .

cdr3_nt: TGTGCCAGCACGTTAACCAGGACAGAGGACGAAAAACTGTCTTTT
cdr3_aa: CASTLTRTEDEKLSF
v_call: TRBV6-1
d_call: .
j_call: TRBJ1-4
clone_size: once

cdr3_nt: TGTGTCAGTAGTCTAGACGGGTACACTGAAGCTTTCTTT
cdr3_aa: CVSSLDGYTEAFF
v_call: TRBV11-2
d_call: .
j_call: TRBJ1-1
clone_size: few

cdr3_nt: TGCGCCCGCAGCCAAGGACAGGGCAACCATCAGCCCCAGCATTTT
cdr3_aa: CARSQGQGNHQPQHF
v_call: TRBV4-1
d_call: TRBD1
j_call: TRBJ1-5
clone_size: .

cdr3_nt: TGTGCCAGCAGTAAGGCGGGACTTATGAACACCGGGGAACTGTTTTTT
cdr3_aa: CASSKAGLMNTGELFF
v_call: TRBV6-6
d_call: .
j_call: TRBJ2-2
clone_size: .

cdr3_nt: TGTGCCAGCCAGAAGAGGAGCGGGATTAGCACAGATACGCAGTATTTT
cdr3_aa: CASQKRSGISTDTQYF
v_call: TRBV14
d_call: TRBD2
j_call: TRBJ2-3
clone_size: .

cdr3_nt: TGTGCCAGCAGCGCCGTCCTAGCGGCTACTCGAGGGGGAGAGACCCAGTACTTC
cdr3_aa: CASSAVLAATRGGETQYF
v_call: TRBV6-5
d_call: .
j_call: TRBJ2-5
clone_size: .

cdr3_nt: TGTGCCAGCAACCAAGATGGAGCGGGGGCCAACGTCCTGACTTTC
cdr3_aa: CASNQDGAGANVLTF
v_call: TRBV4-3
d_call: .
j_call: TRBJ2-6
clone_size: .

cdr3_nt: TGTGTCAGCAGTAGGGGAGTCGCGGGTGAGCAGTTCTTT
cdr3_aa: CVSSRGVAGEQFF
v_call: TRBV11-3
d_call: .
j_call: TRBJ2-1
clone_size: .

cdr3_nt: TGTGCCAGCTTGGGGACGAACTATGGTTACACCTTC
cdr3_aa: CASLGTNYGYTF
v_call: TRBV6-5
d_call: .
j_call: TRBJ1-2
clone_size: .

cdr3_nt: TGTGCCAGCAGCTTAGATAGTCGGGGGTTAGATACGCAGTATTTT
cdr3_aa: CASSLDSRGLDTQYF
v_call: TRBV11-2
d_call: .
j_call: TRBJ2-3
clone_size: medium-sized

cdr3_nt: TGTACCAGCAGCAAGACTAGGGGGGGACCTACGCAGTATTTT
cdr3_aa: CTSSKTRGGPTQYF
v_call: TRBV6-2/TRBV6-3
d_call: .
j_call: TRBJ2-3
clone_size: .

cdr3_nt: TGCAGTGCCCTTGCGACTAGCGCGAAACGAGATGAGCAGTTCTTC
cdr3_aa: CSALATSAKRDEQFF
v_call: TRBV20-1
d_call: TRBD2
j_call: TRBJ2-1
clone_size: .

cdr3_nt: TGCATCGTCACGGGACTAGGGAACGAGTACTACTTC
cdr3_aa: CIVTGLGNEYYF
v_call: TRBV29-1
d_call: TRBD2
j_call: TRBJ2-7
clone_size: .

cdr3_nt: TGCGCCAGCAGCCAAGATGAAGCGGGAGTCGGGGAGCTATTTTTT
cdr3_aa: CASSQDEAGVGELFF
v_call: TRBV4-3
d_call: TRBD2
j_call: TRBJ2-2
clone_size: .

cdr3_nt: TGTGCCAGCAGTCACAGGGGGCTGGTCTGGGCGTCGTACAATGAGCAGTTCTTC
cdr3_aa: CASSHRGLVWASYNEQFF
v_call: TRBV6-6
d_call: TRBD1
j_call: TRBJ2-1
clone_size: many

cdr3_nt: TGTGCCAGCAGCTTACGGGCAGGGGTCTCATACGAGTATTACTTC
cdr3_aa: CASSLRAGVSYEYYF
v_call: TRBV11-3
d_call: .
j_call: TRBJ2-7
clone_size: .

cdr3_nt: TGTGCCACCAGCTTTTTCCAGAACGGGGAGCTGTTTTTT
cdr3_aa: CATSFFQNGELFF
v_call: TRBV11-2
d_call: .
j_call: TRBJ2-2
clone_size: .

cdr3_nt: TGTGCCTGTAGAGGAGGGAATGAGCAGTTCTTC
cdr3_aa: CACRGGNEQFF
v_call: TRBV6-6
d_call: .
j_call: TRBJ2-1
clone_size: .

cdr3_nt: TGCAGCGTTTCGGCGGGGACCTCCAACGAGCAGTACTTC
cdr3_aa: CSVSAGTSNEQYF
v_call: TRBV29-1
d_call: .
j_call: TRBJ2-7
clone_size: .

cdr3_nt: TGTGCCAGCAGAGCCGGTGGGGTCGAGGCAGGCACTGAAGCTTTCTTT
cdr3_aa: CASRAGGVEAGTEAFF
v_call: TRBV28
d_call: .
j_call: TRBJ1-1
clone_size: .

cdr3_nt: TGCGCCAGTAGGCACGGGAATGACAGGGAGCTGTTTTTT
cdr3_aa: CASRHGNDRELFF
v_call: TRBV10-2
d_call: .
j_call: TRBJ2-2
clone_size: .

cdr3_nt: TGTGCCAGCAGTTCAGGGGTTGGCTATGGCTACACCTTC
cdr3_aa: CASSSGVGYGYTF
v_call: TRBV7-9
d_call: .
j_call: TRBJ1-2
clone_size: many

cdr3_nt: TGCGCCAGCAGACAAGAAAAGTGGAAACTGTTTTTT
cdr3_aa: CASRQEKWKLFF
v_call: TRBV4-3
d_call: .
j_call: TRBJ1-4
clone_size: .

cdr3_nt: TGTGCCAGCAGTAACACCGTCCATTACGAGCAGTACTTC
cdr3_aa: CASSNTVHYEQYF
v_call: TRBV28
d_call: .
j_call: TRBJ2-7
clone_size: .

cdr3_nt: TGTGACGGCAGTCCAGGGTGGGAGACCCAGTACTTC
cdr3_aa: CDGSPGWETQYF
v_call: TRBV28
d_call: .
j_call: TRBJ2-5
clone_size: .

cdr3_nt: TGTGCCAGCAGCTTCGGGGACTGGGGCAATCAGCCCCGGCATTTT
cdr3_aa: CASSFGDWGNQPRHF
v_call: TRBV11-2
d_call: .
j_call: TRBJ1-5
clone_size: .

cdr3_nt: TGTGCCAGTAGCTTAGCCGTAGAGGTGAAATCACCCATCCACTTT
cdr3_aa: CASSLAVEVKSPIHF
v_call: TRBV11-2
d_call: .
j_call: TRBJ1-6
clone_size: .

cdr3_nt: TGTGCCAACAGCTATTACAGCAATCAGCCCCAACATTTT
cdr3_aa: CANSYYSNQPQHF
v_call: TRBV11-2
d_call: .
j_call: TRBJ1-5
clone_size: .

cdr3_nt: TGTGCCAGCAGGGGCGAACAGCGCTCCTACGAGCAGTACTTC
cdr3_aa: CASRGEQRSYEQYF
v_call: TRBV6-5
d_call: .
j_call: TRBJ2-7
clone_size: .

cdr3_nt: TGTACCAGCAGCAGAGGATGGGGACCTTACGAGCAGTACTTC
cdr3_aa: CTSSRGWGPYEQYF
v_call: TRBV6-2/TRBV6-3
d_call: .
j_call: TRBJ2-7
clone_size: .

cdr3_nt: TGTGTCAGCAGCTTTTTCCAGACTGGGGAGCTGTTTTTT
cdr3_aa: CVSSFFQTGELFF
v_call: TRBV11-2
d_call: .
j_call: TRBJ2-2
clone_size: .

cdr3_nt: TGTACCAGCAACTTAGGTTCGGGAGTCAACACCTTC
cdr3_aa: CTSNLGSGVNTF
v_call: TRBV11-2
d_call: .
j_call: TRBJ1-2
clone_size: .

cdr3_nt: TGCGGCGTTGAAGGGCCTACGGGAGAAGTAGAGACCCAGTACTTC
cdr3_aa: CGVEGPTGEVETQYF
v_call: TRBV29-1
d_call: .
j_call: TRBJ2-5
clone_size: .